These 21 T cell receptor beta chains originate from one sample sequenced in a study of CD8+CD57+ T cells in acquired aplastic anemia. Profiles of TCR beta VDJ and CDR3 were generated from a genomic DNA template. TCRdb analysed the reads with MiXCR anew, one entry per CDR3 protein. The repertoire holds fewer than 200,000 distinct CDR3 sequences, 55% to 75% seen once, with about 48% in the top ten. What was sequenced was sorted CD4+, CD8+, or CD8+CD57+ T cells (not recorded which) from PBMCs. The receptors were sampled from a human donor in good health.

V and J are TRBV5-1 and TRBJ1-6; D ambiguous. V lost 4 bases, J lost 9 bases, and 23 bases lay in between. The length of the CDR3 is 17 residues. Germline CDR1 reads SGHRS; CDR2 reads YFSETQ. CDR3 in amino acids: CASSPGFETRLGSPLHF. In nucleotides, the CDR3 is TGCGCCAGCAGCCCTGGTTTCGAGACTCGACTCGGTTCACCCCTCCACTTT.

This clonotype has a single count. The junction and the germline gene differ at one end; a read error may be behind it. The rearrangement joins TRBV5-1 to TRBJ1-6; 8 bases are shared with TRBD1. The CDR3 sequence is 13 residues long. Looked up from germline, CDR1 is SGHRS and CDR2 is YFSETQ. Here the CDR3 DNA reads TGTGCCAGCAGGACGGACAGGGCTTCACCCCTCCACTTT. Its protein product is CASRTDRASPLHF.

This rearrangement joins TRBV5-1 to TRBJ2-5; D is ambiguous. The CDR3 totals 14 residues. Between the trimmed V and J ends, which lost 7 bases and 5 bases, there was a span of 18 bases. Germline assignment: CDR1 SGHRS and CDR2 YFSETQ. The CDR3 loop reads CASGPPSNGETQYF. The DNA of the CDR3 is TGCGCCAGCGGACCCCCCTCAAACGGGGAGACCCAGTACTTC.

This clonotype was observed a single time. The CDR3 bases are TGTGCCGCGACGACTAGCGTGACCTACGAGCAGTACTTC. Its translation: CAATTSVTYEQYF. The chain joins TRBV2 to TRBJ2-7, with 8 bases matching TRBD2. CDR3 size: 13 residues. Per the germline V gene, CDR1 is SNHLY and CDR2 is FYNNEI. With V trimmed by 11 bases and J by 2 bases, 8 bases remained unmatched.

This clonotype was observed a few times. The CDR3 DNA sequence: TGTGCCAGCAGCTTTCCGGGACAGGGAGCCTACGAGCAGTACTTC. As protein: CASSFPGQGAYEQYF. The chain has TRBV7-2 and TRBJ2-7; TRBD1 aligns across 9 bases. J was trimmed by 2 bases and V by 3 bases; bases with no gene match: 5. This CDR3 contains 15 residues. The germline V gene has CDR1 SGHTA and CDR2 FQGNSA.

This clonotype was seen only a few times. The J gene is TRBJ2-7, the V gene TRBV19; possible D gene TRBD1, 5 bases. Germline lookup yields CDR1 LNHDA and CDR2 SQIVND (reference sequence). The CDR3 sequence is 12 residues long. V dropped 8 bases and J dropped 2 bases, with 10 bases sitting between them. The CDR3 sequence is CASSTGPYEQYF. DNA for the CDR3: TGTGCCAGTTCCACAGGACCCTACGAGCAGTACTTC.

As regards this clonotype: A much more abundant neighbour one base away suggests this may be a read error. This chain joins TRBV28 and TRBJ2-7; tentatively, D is TRBD2 (5 bases). The CDR3 loop spans 14 amino acids. CDR1 is MDHEN and CDR2 is SYDVKM in the germline V gene. The CDR3 loop reads CASSQRTAAYGQYF. The CDR3, as DNA: TGTGCCAGCAGTCAAAGGACTGCAGCCTACGGGCAGTACTTC.

The V gene is TRBV12-3 or TRBV12-4, the J gene TRBJ2-1; D is ambiguous. This CDR3 contains 14 residues. V lost 5 bases and J 5 bases, leaving 13 bases between the germline ends. Here the CDR3 DNA reads TGTGCCAGCAGTGACGGAGCGCTTAACAATGAGCAGTTCTTC. This translates into CASSDGALNNEQFF.

This clonotype was detected many times. The V gene is TRBV7-9, the J gene TRBJ2-5; D may be TRBD2 (7 bases). The V end lost 2 bases, the J end lost 2 bases, and 12 bases lay between the germline ends. From germline, CDR1 is SEHNR and CDR2 FQNEAQ (reference sequence). The CDR3 has 15 amino acids. The CDR3 coding sequence is TGTGCCAGCAGCTTATTAGGGGGAGGGCAAGAGACCCAGTACTTC. This sequence encodes CASSLLGGGQETQYF.

V gene TRBV19 combines with J gene TRBJ1-2, with a possible D match to TRBD1 (5 bases). The length of the CDR3 is 14 residues. The ends were cut back, 3 bases at V and 1 base at J, with 9 bases in the middle. CDR1 LNHDA and CDR2 SQIVND come from the germline V gene (reference sequence). This chain's CDR3 is CASSIGAGNYGYTF. The CDR3 DNA follows: TGTGCCAGTAGTATTGGGGCGGGTAACTATGGCTACACCTTC.

This sequence joins TRBV7-3 and TRBJ1-1; a weak D match, TRBD1 (5 bases). CDR1 and CDR2 from the germline V gene are SGHTA and FQGTGA. Trimming removed 5 bases at V and 5 bases at J, with 12 bases between. The CDR3 is 13 amino acids. CDR3 amino acids: CASSQGYGTEAFF. The CDR3 coding sequence is TGTGCCAGCAGCCAGGGTTACGGAACTGAAGCTTTCTTT.

The chain couples TRBV20-1 to TRBJ2-7; 9 positions agree with TRBD1. Germline V gene lookup returns CDR1 DFQATT and CDR2 SNEGSKA (reference sequence). The junction had 11 bases not matched to a gene; V was cut back by 6 bases and J by 2 bases. This CDR3 contains 15 residues. For the CDR3, the DNA is TGCAGTGCGCGCGGGGACAGGGACGTTGCCTACGAGCAGTACTTC. Translation gives CSARGDRDVAYEQYF.

V is TRBV20-1 and J is TRBJ1-2; 11 nucleotides match TRBD1. J gave up 5 bases and V 3 bases, and 5 bases lay outside the gene matches. The CDR3 spans 14 residues. The V gene's germline CDR1 is DFQATT and CDR2 SNEGSKA (reference sequence). The DNA for the CDR3 is TGCAGTGCTAGGCCTGGGACAGGGGGATATGGCTACACCTTC. This translates into CSARPGTGGYGYTF.

This clonotype came up a few times. This chain connects TRBV10-3 to TRBJ1-4; no clear D. Germline CDR1 is ENHRY and CDR2 is SYGVKD. The germline V and J ends were trimmed by 3 bases and 5 bases, with 7 bases remaining between them. The CDR3 spans 13 residues. CDR3 coding DNA: TGTGCCATCAGTGATAAGAGGAATGAAAAACTGTTTTTT. Its translation is CAISDKRNEKLFF.

V and J are TRBV7-2 and TRBJ1-2, with TRBD1 as a possible D gene (6 bases). CDR3 length: 13 residues. Trimming took 4 bases from V and 4 from J, leaving 10 bases between them. Germline CDR1 and CDR2: SGHTA and FQGNSA. The CDR3 coding sequence is TGTGCCAGCAGCTCGACAGGACCCTATGGCTACACCTTC. Translation: CASSSTGPYGYTF.

This clonotype was observed at least ten times. The chain couples TRBV7-8 to TRBJ2-7; 12 bases map to TRBD2. The CDR3 is 16 residues long. CDR1 is SGHVS and CDR2 is FQNEAQ in the germline V gene. The trim removed 5 bases at V and 6 bases at J, leaving 11 bases unmatched. The CDR3 DNA reads TGTGCCAGCAGCCTCCTAGCGGGAGGGCCGTCGGTCGAGCAGTACTTC. Translating it yields CASSLLAGGPSVEQYF. The full variable domain, rest sourced from reference TRBV7-8 and TRBJ2-7, is GAGVSQSPRYKVAKRGQDVALRCDPISGHVSLFWYQQALGQGPEFLTYFQNEAQLDKSGLPSDRFFAERPEGSVSTLKIQRTQQEDSAVYLCASSLLAGGPSVEQYFGPGTRLTVT.

This clonotype was seen a handful of times. The chain links TRBV30 to TRBJ2-2; 10 nucleotides align to TRBD1. Germline V lookup: CDR1 GTSNPN, CDR2 SVGIG (reference sequence). The length of the CDR3 is 14 residues. The ends lost 5 bases at V and 2 bases at J; junction bases unmatched: 2. CDR3: CAWDRGRNTGELFF. DNA of the CDR3: TGTGCCTGGGACAGGGGGCGTAACACCGGGGAGCTGTTTTTT.

As to this clonotype: Germline is not matched at one junction end, which may reflect a read error. The chain has TRBV7-7 and TRBJ2-1; 9 nucleotides line up with TRBD2. The CDR3 runs 15 residues. From germline, CDR1 is SSHAT and CDR2 FNYEAQ (reference sequence). The DNA of the CDR3 is TGTGCTAGCAGCTACCGAGCGGGGGGCTACAATGAGCAGTTCTTC. The encoded protein is CASSYRAGGYNEQFF.

The chain employs TRBV7-6 and TRBJ2-3; TRBD2 agrees at 7 bases. The CDR3 extends over 18 amino acids. CDR1 is SGHVS and CDR2 is FNYEAQ in the germline V gene. The V segment lost 0 bases and the J segment 0 bases; nucleotides outside the gene matches: 9. CDR3 in amino acids: CASSLAGRLAASTDTQYF. In DNA form, the CDR3 reads TGTGCCAGCAGCTTAGCAGGGAGACTAGCAGCTAGCACAGATACGCAGTATTTT.

This clonotype was counted only a few times. One end of the junction does not line up with germline, which may come from a read error. The chain links TRBV27 to TRBJ2-7; 9 bases map to TRBD1. Germline CDR1 and CDR2: MNHEY and SMNVEV (reference sequence). This CDR3 contains 17 residues. DNA for the CDR3: TGTGCCATCAGTGAGTGGGCACAGGGGGCAGTCACCTACGAGCAGTACTTC. Translation: CAISEWAQGAVTYEQYF.

This clonotype showed up just once. This chain links TRBV29-1 with TRBJ1-4, with D uncertain. CDR1 and CDR2 from the germline V gene are SQVTM and ANQGSEA. The CDR3 contains 12 residues. The V gene lost 7 bases and the J gene lost 7 bases, with 13 bases spanning the gap. The CDR3 DNA reads as TGCAGCGCCGGCGCGGCGGGTGAAAAACTGTTTTTT. Protein sequence: CSAGAAGEKLFF.